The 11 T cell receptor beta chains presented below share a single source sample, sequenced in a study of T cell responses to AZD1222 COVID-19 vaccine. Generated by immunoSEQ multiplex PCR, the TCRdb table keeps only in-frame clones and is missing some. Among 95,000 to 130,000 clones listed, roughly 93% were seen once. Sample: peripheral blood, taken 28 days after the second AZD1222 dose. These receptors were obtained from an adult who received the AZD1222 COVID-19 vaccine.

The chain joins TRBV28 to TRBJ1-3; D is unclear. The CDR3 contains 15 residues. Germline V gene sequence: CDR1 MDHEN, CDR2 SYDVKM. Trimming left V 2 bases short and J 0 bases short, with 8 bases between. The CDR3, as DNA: TGTGCCAGCAGTTTACAGTTTAACTCTGGAAACACCATATATTTT. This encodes CASSLQFNSGNTIYF.

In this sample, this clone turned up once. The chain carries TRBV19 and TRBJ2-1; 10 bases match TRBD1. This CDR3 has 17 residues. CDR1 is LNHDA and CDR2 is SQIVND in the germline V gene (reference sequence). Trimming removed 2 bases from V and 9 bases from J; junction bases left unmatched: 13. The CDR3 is CASSISRDRGPIGEQFF. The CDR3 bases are TGTGCCAGTAGTATATCCCGGGACAGGGGCCCAATTGGTGAGCAGTTCTTC.

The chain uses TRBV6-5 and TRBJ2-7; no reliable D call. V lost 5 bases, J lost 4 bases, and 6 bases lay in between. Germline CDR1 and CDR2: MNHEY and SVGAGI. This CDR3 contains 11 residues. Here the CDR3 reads CASSIYYEQYF. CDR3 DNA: TGTGCCAGCAGTATTTATTACGAGCAGTACTTC.

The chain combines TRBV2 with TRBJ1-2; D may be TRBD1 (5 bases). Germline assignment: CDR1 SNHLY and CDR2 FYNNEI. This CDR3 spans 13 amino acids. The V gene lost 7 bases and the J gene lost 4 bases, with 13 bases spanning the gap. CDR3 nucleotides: TGTGCCAGCATTCAACAGGATCCCTATGGCTACACCTTC. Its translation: CASIQQDPYGYTF.

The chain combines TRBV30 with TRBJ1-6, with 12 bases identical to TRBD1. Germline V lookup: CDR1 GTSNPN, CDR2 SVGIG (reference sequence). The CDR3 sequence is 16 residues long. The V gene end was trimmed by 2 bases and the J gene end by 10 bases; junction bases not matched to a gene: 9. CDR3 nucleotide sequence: TGTGCCTGGAGTCCGGGACAGGGGGCGCTGGGATCACCCCTCCACTTT. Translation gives CAWSPGQGALGSPLHF.

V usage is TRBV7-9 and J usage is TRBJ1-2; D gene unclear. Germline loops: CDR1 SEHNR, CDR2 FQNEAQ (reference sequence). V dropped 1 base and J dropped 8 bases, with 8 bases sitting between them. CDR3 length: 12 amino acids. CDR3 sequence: CASSLGGYGYTF. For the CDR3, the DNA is TGTGCCAGCAGCTTAGGGGGATACGGCTACACCTTC. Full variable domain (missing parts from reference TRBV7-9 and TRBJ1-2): DTGVSQNPRHKITKRGQNVTFRCDPISEHNRLYWYRQTLGQGPEFLTYFQNEAQLEKSRLLSDRFSAERPKGSFSTLEIQRTEQGDSAMYLCASSLGGYGYTFGSGTRLTVV.

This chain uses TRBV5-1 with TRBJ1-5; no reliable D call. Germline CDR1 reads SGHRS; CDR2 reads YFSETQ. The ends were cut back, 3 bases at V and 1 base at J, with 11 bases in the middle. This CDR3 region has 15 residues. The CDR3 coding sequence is TGCGCCAGCAGCTCGAACCTAAGAAGCAATCAGCCCCAGCATTTT. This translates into CASSSNLRSNQPQHF.

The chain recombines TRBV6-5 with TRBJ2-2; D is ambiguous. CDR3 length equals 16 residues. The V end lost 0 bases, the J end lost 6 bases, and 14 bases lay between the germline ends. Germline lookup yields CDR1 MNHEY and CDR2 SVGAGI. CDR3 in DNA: TGTGCCAGCAGTTACTCACCCGGAACTCGCGCCGGGGAGCTGTTTTTT. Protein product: CASSYSPGTRAGELFF.

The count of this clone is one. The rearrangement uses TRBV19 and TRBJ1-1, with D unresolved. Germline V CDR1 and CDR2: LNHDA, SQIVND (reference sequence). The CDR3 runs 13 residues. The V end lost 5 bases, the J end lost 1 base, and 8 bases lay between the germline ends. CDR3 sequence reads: CASSLGRNTEAFF. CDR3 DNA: TGTGCCAGTAGTTTGGGCCGGAACACTGAAGCTTTCTTT.

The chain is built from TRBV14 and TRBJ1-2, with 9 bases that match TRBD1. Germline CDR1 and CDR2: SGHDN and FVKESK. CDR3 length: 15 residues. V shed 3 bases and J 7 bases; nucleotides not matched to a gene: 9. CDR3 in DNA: TGTGCCAGCAGCCATTGGGACAGGGCGGGTGGTGGCTACACCTTC. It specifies CASSHWDRAGGGYTF.

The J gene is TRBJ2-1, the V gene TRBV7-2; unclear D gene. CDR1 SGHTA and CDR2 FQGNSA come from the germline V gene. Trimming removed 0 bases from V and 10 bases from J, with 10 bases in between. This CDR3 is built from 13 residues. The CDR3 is CASSLALASEQFF. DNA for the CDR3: TGTGCCAGCAGCTTAGCGTTGGCGTCCGAGCAGTTCTTC.